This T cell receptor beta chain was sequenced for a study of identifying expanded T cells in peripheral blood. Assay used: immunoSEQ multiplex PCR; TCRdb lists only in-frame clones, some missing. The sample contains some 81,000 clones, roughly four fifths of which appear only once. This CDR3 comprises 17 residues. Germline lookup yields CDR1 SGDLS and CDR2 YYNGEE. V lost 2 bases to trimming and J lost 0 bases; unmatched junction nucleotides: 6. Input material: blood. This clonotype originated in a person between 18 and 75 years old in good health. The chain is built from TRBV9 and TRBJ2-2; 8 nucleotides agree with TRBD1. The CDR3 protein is CASSVDRGPSNTGELFF. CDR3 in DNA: TGTGCCAGCAGCGTCGACAGGGGACCCTCGAACACCGGGGAGCTGTTTTTT. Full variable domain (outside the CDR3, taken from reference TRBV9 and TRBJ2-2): DSGVTQTPKHLITATGQRVTLRCSPRSGDLSVYWYQQSLDQGLQFLIQYYNGEERAKGNILERFSAQQFPDLHSELNLSSLELGDSALYFCASSVDRGPSNTGELFFGEGSRLTVL.